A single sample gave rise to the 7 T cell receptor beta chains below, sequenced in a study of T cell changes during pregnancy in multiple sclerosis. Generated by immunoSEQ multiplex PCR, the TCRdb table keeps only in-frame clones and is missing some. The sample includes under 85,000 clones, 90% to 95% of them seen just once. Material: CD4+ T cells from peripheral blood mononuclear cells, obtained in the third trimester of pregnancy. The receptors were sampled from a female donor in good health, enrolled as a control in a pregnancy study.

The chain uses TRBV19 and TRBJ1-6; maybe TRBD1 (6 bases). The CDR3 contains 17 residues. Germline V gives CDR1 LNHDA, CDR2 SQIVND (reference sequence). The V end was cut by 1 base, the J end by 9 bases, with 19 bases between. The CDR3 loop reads CASSIGSVGGVRSPLHF. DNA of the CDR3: TGTGCCAGTAGTATAGGCAGTGTTGGGGGCGTTCGTTCACCCCTCCACTTT.

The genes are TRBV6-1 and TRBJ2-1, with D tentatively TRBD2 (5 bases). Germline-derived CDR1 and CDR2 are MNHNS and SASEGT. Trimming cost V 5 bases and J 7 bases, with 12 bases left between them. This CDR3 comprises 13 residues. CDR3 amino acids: CASSPTRVNEQFF. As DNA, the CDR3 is TGTGCCAGCAGTCCCACGAGGGTGAATGAGCAGTTCTTC.

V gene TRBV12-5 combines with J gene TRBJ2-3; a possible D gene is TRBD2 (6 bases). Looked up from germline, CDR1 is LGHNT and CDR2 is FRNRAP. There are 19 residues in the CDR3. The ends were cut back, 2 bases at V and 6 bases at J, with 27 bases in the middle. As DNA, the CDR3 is TGTGCTAGTGGTTTGACTCACCTCCGGGACTTAGGGGTGGGGGATACGCAGTATTTT. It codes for CASGLTHLRDLGVGDTQYF.

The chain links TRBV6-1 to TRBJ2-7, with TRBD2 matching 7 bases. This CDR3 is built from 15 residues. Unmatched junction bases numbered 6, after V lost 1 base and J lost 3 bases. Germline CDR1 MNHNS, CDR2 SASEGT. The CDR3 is CASSEGRGRDYEQYF. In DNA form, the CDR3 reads TGTGCCAGCAGTGAAGGGCGGGGGAGAGACTACGAGCAGTACTTC.

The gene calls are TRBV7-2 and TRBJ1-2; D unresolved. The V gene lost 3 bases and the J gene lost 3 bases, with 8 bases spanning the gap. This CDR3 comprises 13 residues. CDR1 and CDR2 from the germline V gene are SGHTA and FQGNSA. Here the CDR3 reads CASSFSGDYGYTF. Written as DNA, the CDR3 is TGTGCCAGCAGCTTTTCCGGGGACTATGGCTACACCTTC.

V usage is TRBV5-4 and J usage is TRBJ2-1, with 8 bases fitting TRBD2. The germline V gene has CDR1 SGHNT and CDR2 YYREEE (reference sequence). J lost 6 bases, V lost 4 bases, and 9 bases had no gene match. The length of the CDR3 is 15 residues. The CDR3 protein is CASSLGAGGGNEQFF. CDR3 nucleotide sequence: TGTGCCAGCAGCCTAGGGGCGGGGGGTGGCAATGAGCAGTTCTTC.

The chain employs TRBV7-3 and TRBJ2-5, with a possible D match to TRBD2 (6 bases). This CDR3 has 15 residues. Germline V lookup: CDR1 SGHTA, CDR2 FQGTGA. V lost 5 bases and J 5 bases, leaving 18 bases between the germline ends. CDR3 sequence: CASSPGLAMGETQYF. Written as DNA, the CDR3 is TGTGCCAGCAGCCCGGGACTGGCTATGGGGGAGACCCAGTACTTC.